This T cell receptor beta chain was obtained from a study of CXCR3-negative and CXCR3-positive naive CD8 T cells. Points from the study as a whole: Most assays used freshly isolated PBMCs, as cryopreservation partially reduced CXCR3. The study found more hydrophobic TRB CDR3s in CXCR3-positive naive cells than in CXCR3-negative naive cells. Much lower diversity was found in memory CD8+ cells, while both naive subsets had comparably high diversity.

Concerning this clonotype itself: Its antigen is unknown.

The TRB libraries of cDNA were built by UMI-labeled 5' RACE. With the 5' RACE reads reprocessed, TCRdb shows one record per CDR3 protein and no DNA. This table lists roughly 50,000 distinct CDR3 sequences. Germline loops: CDR1 SQVTM, CDR2 ANQGSEA. The CDR3 extends over 13 amino acids. The chain couples TRBV29-1 to TRBJ1-5; there is no DNA to check the TCRdb D call of TRBD1. The sample taken for sequencing was naive CXCR3+ CD8+ T cells from blood. Described subset: CD45RO-CCR7+CD27+CD95- naive CD8+ T cells expressing CXCR3 (TNR3+). This TCR was sampled from a human donor in good health. Some clones in this sample may be carry-over from other donors' samples. The CDR3 sequence: CSVALSGNQPQHF.